The 32 T cell receptor beta chains reported below all come from one sample, sequenced in a study of Ad26.COV2.S vaccination and SARS-CoV-2 variants. The sample's treatment: around 19 received Ad26.COV2.S at low or high dose, single or two shots; about 5 received placebo; per-sample allocation not given. Specimens were obtained on day 63 following the first vaccine or placebo injection. Using immunoSEQ multiplex PCR, the repertoire was profiled, and TCRdb retains in-frame clones only, with some absent. This table holds about 410,000 clones, 70% to 90% found once. Specimen: peripheral blood, collected in a trial of Ad26.COV2.S vaccine versus placebo. The receptors were gathered from a person between 18 and 59 years old who received the Ad26.COV2.S COVID-19 vaccine or a placebo.

The V gene is TRBV10-3, the J gene TRBJ2-3; D not certain. The CDR3 has 12 amino acids. Germline values: CDR1 ENHRY, CDR2 SYGVKD. V lost 8 bases to trimming and J lost 3 bases, with 9 bases between them. DNA for the CDR3: TGTGCCATCCGTGGGGATACAGATACGCAGTATTTT. Residues: CAIRGDTDTQYF.

The gene calls are TRBV19 and TRBJ2-7; possibly TRBD2 for D (6 bases). V was clipped by 4 bases and J by 3 bases, with 13 bases between them. Germline CDR1 reads LNHDA; CDR2 reads SQIVND (reference sequence). The CDR3 spans 14 residues. CDR3 in DNA: TGTGCCAGTAGTAGTGTTGCGGGGATCTACGAGCAGTACTTC. It codes for CASSSVAGIYEQYF. The variable domain in full, completed from reference TRBV19 and TRBJ2-7, reads DGGITQSPKYLFRKEGQNVTLSCEQNLNHDAMYWYRQDPGQGLRLIYYSQIVNDFQKGDIAEGYSVSREKKESFPLTVTSAQKNPTAFYLCASSSVAGIYEQYFGPGTRLTVT.

V is TRBV2 and J is TRBJ2-6, with D perhaps TRBD1 (6 bases). Germline V gene sequence: CDR1 SNHLY, CDR2 FYNNEI. The CDR3 has 15 residues. V lost 4 bases to trimming and J lost 2 bases, with 9 bases between them. CDR3 in amino acids: CASSAQGPGANVLTF. In DNA, the CDR3 is TGTGCCAGCAGTGCCCAGGGGCCTGGGGCCAACGTCCTGACTTTC.

The chain carries TRBV3-1 (or the pseudogene TRBV3-2) and TRBJ1-1; D is ambiguous. Germline CDR1 is LGHDT and CDR2 is YNNKEL (reference sequence). This CDR3 is built from 14 residues. V was cut by 4 bases and J by 0 bases, with 9 bases left in between. The DNA of the CDR3 is TGTGCCAGCAGCCGGGTTGGGGTGAACACTGAAGCTTTCTTT. Translated: CASSRVGVNTEAFF.

V is TRBV4-1 and J is TRBJ2-5; 7 nucleotides align to TRBD2. J lost 3 bases, V lost 1 base, and 8 bases had no gene match. CDR3 length: 16 amino acids. Germline CDR1 is MGHRA and CDR2 is YSYEKL. The CDR3 loop is CASSQGSLGGKETQYF. CDR3 DNA sequence: TGCGCCAGCAGCCAAGGGTCACTCGGGGGGAAAGAGACCCAGTACTTC.

The chain combines TRBV2 with TRBJ2-7; D possibly corresponds to TRBD2 (5 bases). V lost 4 bases and J lost 3, with 22 bases in between. Germline CDR1 SNHLY, CDR2 FYNNEI. The CDR3 contains 17 residues. The CDR3 spells CASSVFRPGKLNYEQYF. CDR3 coding DNA: TGTGCCAGCAGTGTTTTTCGCCCCGGGAAACTAAACTACGAGCAGTACTTC.

The chain employs TRBV5-4 and TRBJ2-7, with 8 bases aligning to TRBD1. CDR3 length equals 15 residues. With 4 bases clipped from V and 5 bases from J, the junction kept 11 bases outside the gene matches. CDR1 and CDR2 (germline): SGHNT, YYREEE (reference sequence). The CDR3 nucleotides are TGTGCCAGCAGCACCCGACAGGGGAGAATCGACGAGCAGTACTTC. This gives the protein CASSTRQGRIDEQYF.

The chain carries TRBV14 and TRBJ2-7; D may correspond to TRBD1 or TRBD2 (5 bases each). Germline V gene data show CDR1 as SGHDN and CDR2 as FVKESK. V was trimmed by 2 bases and J by 10 bases, leaving 12 bases between them. The CDR3 contains 12 residues. This CDR3 reads CASSQFPWDQYF. CDR3 nucleotides: TGTGCCAGCAGCCAATTTCCTTGGGACCAGTACTTC.

Notes on this clone: A junction end diverges from the germline sequence, so it may reflect a read error. Here the CDR3 DNA reads TGTGCCAGCTCGCCACTCGCCAGCACAGATACGCAGTATTTT. Translating gives CASSPLASTDTQYF. The chain carries TRBV18 and TRBJ2-3; D is unclear. This CDR3 contains 14 residues. From germline, CDR1 is KGHSH and CDR2 LQKENI.

The chain joins TRBV6-2 or TRBV6-3 to TRBJ2-1; D gene uncertain. This CDR3 comprises 12 residues. Trimming took 2 bases from V and 8 from J, leaving 7 bases between them. The V gene's germline CDR1 is MNHEY and CDR2 SVGEGT. The CDR3 DNA reads TGTGCCAGCAGTTACCCCTCATATGAGCAGTTCTTC. Its protein product is CASSYPSYEQFF.

The gene calls are TRBV2 and TRBJ1-1; 8 bases line up with TRBD1. Germline V gene sequence: CDR1 SNHLY, CDR2 FYNNEI. V shed 8 bases, J shed 1 base, and the junction held 6 bases outside the gene matches. The CDR3 extends over 14 amino acids. The CDR3 coding sequence is TGTGCCAGCGGACAACAGGGGGGGAACACTGAAGCTTTCTTT. Protein product: CASGQQGGNTEAFF.

The V call is TRBV11-3, the J call TRBJ2-1; D remains unclear. The V end lost 1 base, the J end lost 9 bases, and 7 bases lay between the germline ends. The CDR3 totals 12 residues. CDR1 is SGHNT and CDR2 is YENEEA in the germline V gene. This chain's CDR3 is CASSLVGREQFF. The CDR3, as DNA: TGTGCCAGCAGCTTAGTAGGTCGTGAGCAGTTCTTC. Complete variable domain (other parts from reference TRBV11-3 and TRBJ2-1): EAGVVQSPRYKIIEKKQPVAFWCNPISGHNTLYWYLQNLGQGPELLIRYENEEAVDDSQLPKDRFSAERLKGVDSTLKIQPAELGDSAVYLCASSLVGREQFFGPGTRLTVL.

The chain employs TRBV19 and TRBJ1-2, with 8 bases lining up with TRBD1. V dropped 0 bases and J dropped 1; count of bases not matched to a gene: 13. Per germline, CDR1 LNHDA and CDR2 SQIVND (reference sequence). The CDR3 is 19 amino acids. The CDR3 spells CASSIDPGRGRESNYGYTF. The CDR3 DNA reads as TGTGCCAGTAGTATAGATCCTGGCAGGGGGCGGGAGAGTAACTATGGCTACACCTTC. Full variable domain (remainder filled in from reference TRBV19 and TRBJ1-2): DGGITQSPKYLFRKEGQNVTLSCEQNLNHDAMYWYRQDPGQGLRLIYYSQIVNDFQKGDIAEGYSVSREKKESFPLTVTSAQKNPTAFYLCASSIDPGRGRESNYGYTFGSGTRLTVV.

This chain connects TRBV20-1 to TRBJ2-1; 8 nucleotides align to TRBD2. Germline V lookup: CDR1 DFQATT, CDR2 SNEGSKA (reference sequence). Trimming took 3 bases from V and 5 from J; bases not matched to a gene: 6. The CDR3 runs to 14 residues. CDR3 nucleotides: TGCAGTGCTAGTACGGGAGGGCCGAACAATGAGCAGTTCTTC. Translation: CSASTGGPNNEQFF.

The chain couples TRBV9 to TRBJ2-5; D uncertain. This CDR3 has 13 amino acids. Germline CDR1 is SGDLS and CDR2 is YYNGEE. The ends were cut back, 0 bases at V and 9 bases at J, with 12 bases in the middle. CDR3 sequence reads: CASSVGLVQAQYF. In nucleotides, the CDR3 is TGTGCCAGCAGCGTAGGCCTTGTGCAGGCCCAGTACTTC.

The chain employs TRBV6-5 and TRBJ2-2, with D possibly being TRBD2 (5 bases). Germline CDR1 is MNHEY and CDR2 is SVGAGI. V was pared by 6 bases and J by 0 bases, with 11 bases between. The CDR3 has 15 residues. CDR3 protein: CASRGVGSNTGELFF. CDR3 in DNA: TGTGCCAGCAGGGGAGTCGGATCGAACACCGGGGAGCTGTTTTTT.

The chain links TRBV6-5 to TRBJ1-1, with D perhaps TRBD1 (5 bases). Germline CDR1 is MNHEY and CDR2 is SVGAGI. The CDR3 totals 12 residues. With 8 bases removed from V and 5 bases from J, the gap between germline ends came to 12 bases. The chain's CDR3 is CASSEGRTEAFF. In nucleotides, the CDR3 is TGTGCCAGCTCGGAGGGGCGGACTGAAGCTTTCTTT.

The CDR3 here is CASSEPESGGHEQYF. CDR3 sequence (DNA): TGTGCCAGCAGTGAACCGGAGTCAGGGGGGCACGAGCAGTACTTC. The chain employs TRBV25-1 and TRBJ2-7, with a tentative D call TRBD1 (7 bases). The CDR3 is 15 amino acids. V shed 2 bases and J shed 5 bases, with 16 bases lying between them. Germline loops: CDR1 MGHDK, CDR2 SYGVNS.

The table lists this clone with a few counts. V gene TRBV20-1 combines with J gene TRBJ2-7; D may correspond to TRBD1 or TRBD2 (6 bases each). Germline V gives CDR1 DFQATT, CDR2 SNEGSKA (reference sequence). Trimming took off 3 bases at V and 2 bases at J, with 17 bases between the two ends. CDR3 length: 15 amino acids. The DNA of the CDR3 is TGCAGTGCTAGTGGTTCGGGGGCTGACCCCTACGAGCAGTACTTC. This translates into CSASGSGADPYEQYF.

The rearrangement uses TRBV29-1 and TRBJ2-7; a possible D gene is TRBD2 (5 bases). V shed 1 base and J shed 6 bases, with 13 bases lying between them. The V gene's germline CDR1 is SQVTM and CDR2 ANQGSEA. The CDR3 covers 13 residues. The CDR3 DNA sequence: TGCAGCGTTGAAGGGGTGGGAGCTAGCGAGCAGTACTTC. Encoded protein: CSVEGVGASEQYF.

This rearrangement joins TRBV28 to TRBJ1-2; possibly TRBD1 for D (6 bases). Trimming removed 6 bases at V and 4 bases at J, with 12 bases between. The CDR3 spans 13 residues. Germline V gene sequence: CDR1 MDHEN, CDR2 SYDVKM. The chain's CDR3 is CASREGGLYGYTF. CDR3 nucleotides: TGTGCCAGCAGAGAGGGGGGCCTCTATGGCTACACCTTC.

The chain has TRBV2 and TRBJ1-5; unclear D gene. This CDR3 is built from 14 residues. Per the germline V gene, CDR1 is SNHLY and CDR2 is FYNNEI. Trimming removed 5 bases at V and 0 bases at J, with 8 bases between. This CDR3 is CASSRTNSNQPQHF. The CDR3 DNA follows: TGTGCCAGCAGTAGGACGAATAGCAATCAGCCCCAGCATTTT.

The gene calls are TRBV12-3 or TRBV12-4 and TRBJ2-3; D is undetermined. CDR3 length: 12 amino acids. V shed 3 bases and J shed 0 bases, with 1 base lying between them. As DNA, the CDR3 is TGTGCCAGCAGTTTTAGCACAGATACGCAGTATTTT. This translates into CASSFSTDTQYF.

The V and J genes are TRBV11-2 and TRBJ2-5, with a weak D call TRBD1 (6 bases). The CDR3 runs 15 residues. Trimming stripped 1 base from V and 4 bases from J, with 13 bases between. Germline assignment: CDR1 SGHAT and CDR2 FQNNGV. For the CDR3, the DNA is TGTGCCAGCAGCTTAGGGGCAGGGGCGAGAGAGACCCAGTACTTC. Protein: CASSLGAGARETQYF.

V and J are TRBV18 and TRBJ2-1; 9 bases are shared with TRBD1. This CDR3 comprises 13 residues. The ends lost 6 bases at V and 6 bases at J; junction bases unmatched: 3. CDR1 KGHSH and CDR2 LQKENI come from the germline V gene. CDR3 sequence reads: CASSPDRGNEQFF. CDR3 bases: TGTGCCAGCTCGCCGGACAGGGGCAATGAGCAGTTCTTC.

The chain uses TRBV5-1 and TRBJ2-3; 8 positions match TRBD2. The length of the CDR3 is 16 residues. J gave up 6 bases and V 1 base, and 10 bases lay outside the gene matches. Looked up from germline, CDR1 is SGHRS and CDR2 is YFSETQ. The CDR3, as DNA: TGCGCCAGCAGCTTGCCCAAATTAGCGGGAACGGATACGCAGTATTTT. Its translation is CASSLPKLAGTDTQYF.

The chain links TRBV4-3 to TRBJ2-1; TRBD1 matches 9 bases. The CDR3 has 14 residues. Trimming removed 3 bases from V and 6 bases from J; junction bases left unmatched: 3. Looked up from germline, CDR1 is LGHNA and CDR2 is YSLEER. The CDR3 DNA is TGCGCCAGCAGCCATCGACAGGGGGGCAATGAGCAGTTCTTC. It codes for CASSHRQGGNEQFF.

The genes are TRBV9 and TRBJ2-2, with D hard to call. Germline-derived CDR1 and CDR2 are SGDLS and YYNGEE. The CDR3 has 13 amino acids. V was pared by 3 bases and J by 4 bases, with 7 bases between. CDR3 sequence: CASSAPGTGELFF. CDR3 in DNA: TGTGCCAGCAGCGCGCCCGGCACCGGGGAGCTGTTTTTT.

The J gene is TRBJ2-1, the V gene TRBV27, with TRBD1 matching over 10 bases. This CDR3 comprises 15 residues. Germline loops: CDR1 MNHEY, CDR2 SMNVEV (reference sequence). Trimming removed 5 bases from V and 7 bases from J; junction bases left unmatched: 8. In DNA, the CDR3 is TGTGCCAGCAGTCCACGACAGGGGGCGGTTAATGAGCAGTTCTTC. Translating gives CASSPRQGAVNEQFF.

This chain links TRBV9 with TRBJ2-1; D possibly corresponds to TRBD2 (6 bases). Deletions cut 6 bases from V and 2 bases from J, with 12 bases between. This CDR3 comprises 14 residues. The germline V gene has CDR1 SGDLS and CDR2 YYNGEE. The CDR3 DNA follows: TGTGCCAGCAATGGGGGGAGCCCCTACAATGAGCAGTTCTTC. As protein: CASNGGSPYNEQFF.

The chain couples TRBV11-2 to TRBJ1-1, with D uncertain. Germline CDR1 is SGHAT and CDR2 is FQNNGV. There are 15 residues in the CDR3. V lost 3 bases and J 2 bases, leaving 13 bases between the germline ends. CDR3 in amino acids: CASSFKGAANTEAFF. CDR3 nucleotide sequence: TGTGCCAGCAGCTTCAAGGGCGCGGCCAACACTGAAGCTTTCTTT.

V usage is TRBV21-1 and J usage is TRBJ2-6; the table's D call of TRBD2 was not tested on the DNA. TRBV21-1 represents a pseudogene. This CDR3 has 23 amino acids. The CDR3 spells CASSKARAEKRGRIGSGANVLTF. CDR3 DNA sequence: TGTGCCAGCAGCAAAGCGCGTGCGGAGAAGCGTGGAAGAATTGGCTCTGGGGCCAACGTCCTGACTTTC.